A single sample gave rise to the 9 T cell receptor beta chains below, sequenced in a study of shared clonotypes between healthy human individuals. Data came from immunoSEQ multiplex PCR; TCRdb stores just in-frame clones and leaves some out. The sample lists some 600,000 clones; around 96% were seen once. Positive CCR7 selection of CD45RO-negative cells yielded the naive CD8 cells, and terminally differentiated effector memory CD45RA+ cells were excluded. The sample comprised naive CD8+ T cells sorted from blood. The source of these receptors is a woman younger than 45 in good health.

V is TRBV29-1 and J is TRBJ2-3; D unclear. Germline CDR1 and CDR2: SQVTM and ANQGSEA. The ends were cut back, 3 bases at V and 3 bases at J, with 13 bases in the middle. The CDR3 covers 14 residues. CDR3 protein: CSVEVRVVTDTQYF. CDR3 DNA sequence: TGCAGCGTTGAGGTACGGGTTGTGACAGATACGCAGTATTTT.

V usage is TRBV4-1 and J usage is TRBJ2-5; TRBD2 might be the D (7 bases). The J call is in doubt because the DNA end fits TRBJ2-7 better. Germline V gene lookup returns CDR1 MGHRA and CDR2 YSYEKL. The CDR3 is 17 residues long. The CDR3 here is CASSQREGPGAAYEQYF. The CDR3 bases are TGCGCCAGCAGCCAGAGGGAGGGCCCGGGGGCAGCCTACGAGCAGTACTTC.

This rearrangement joins TRBV7-9 to TRBJ2-1; D uncertain. Germline V gene sequence: CDR1 SEHNR, CDR2 FQNEAQ (reference sequence). The V and J ends lost 5 bases and 6 bases respectively, with 8 bases between them. The CDR3 sequence is 12 residues long. CDR3 sequence: CASSPRTNEQFF. The DNA for the CDR3 is TGTGCCAGCAGCCCCCGAACCAATGAGCAGTTCTTC.

The chain recombines TRBV10-3 with TRBJ2-7, with 8 positions matching TRBD2. In germline, CDR1 is ENHRY, CDR2 SYGVKD. Trimming took 3 bases from V and 5 from J; bases not matched to a gene: 9. This CDR3 is 15 amino acids long. CDR3 region: CAISDPAGGANEQYF. In nucleotides, the CDR3 is TGTGCCATCAGTGACCCCGCCGGGGGGGCGAACGAGCAGTACTTC.

The chain uses TRBV5-5 and TRBJ2-7; 9 bases align to TRBD1. Germline CDR1 and CDR2: SGHKS and YYEKEE (reference sequence). J gave up 2 bases and V 4 bases, and 10 bases lay outside the gene matches. CDR3 length equals 16 residues. The CDR3 region is CASSQGQGVAAYEQYF. In DNA form, the CDR3 reads TGTGCCAGCAGCCAGGGACAGGGAGTGGCGGCCTACGAGCAGTACTTC.

The V gene is TRBV5-1, the J gene TRBJ2-5; no reliable D call. Germline V gene lookup returns CDR1 SGHRS and CDR2 YFSETQ. Trimming took 0 bases from V and 5 from J, leaving 11 bases between them. CDR3 length: 14 amino acids. CDR3 nucleotides: TGCGCCAGCAGCTTGGTTGGCTTTAGGGAGACCCAGTACTTC. Its protein product is CASSLVGFRETQYF.

The V and J genes are TRBV5-6 and TRBJ1-1, with TRBD1 as a possible D gene (6 bases). Germline V lookup: CDR1 SGHDT, CDR2 YYEEEE. V lost 0 bases to trimming and J lost 7 bases, with 13 bases between them. The CDR3 is 14 amino acids. The CDR3 protein is CASSLGGRRNEAFF. Written as DNA, the CDR3 is TGTGCCAGCAGCTTGGGGGGGCGCAGGAATGAAGCTTTCTTT.

The rearrangement joins TRBV28 to TRBJ2-3; 9 positions agree with TRBD1. With 3 bases clipped from V and 0 bases from J, the junction kept 13 bases outside the gene matches. Germline lookup yields CDR1 MDHEN and CDR2 SYDVKM. This CDR3 comprises 19 residues. CDR3: CASSFRRYSGTGSTDTQYF. The CDR3 DNA sequence: TGTGCCAGCAGTTTCAGACGCTACTCCGGGACAGGGAGCACAGATACGCAGTATTTT.

The chain links TRBV15 to TRBJ2-5, with D possibly being TRBD2 (5 bases). The V gene's germline CDR1 is LNHNV and CDR2 YYDKDF (reference sequence). V was cut by 3 bases and J by 0 bases, with 5 bases left in between. This CDR3 spans 13 amino acids. The chain's CDR3 is CATSRRDQETQYF. The CDR3 coding sequence is TGTGCCACCAGCAGGCGGGACCAAGAGACCCAGTACTTC.